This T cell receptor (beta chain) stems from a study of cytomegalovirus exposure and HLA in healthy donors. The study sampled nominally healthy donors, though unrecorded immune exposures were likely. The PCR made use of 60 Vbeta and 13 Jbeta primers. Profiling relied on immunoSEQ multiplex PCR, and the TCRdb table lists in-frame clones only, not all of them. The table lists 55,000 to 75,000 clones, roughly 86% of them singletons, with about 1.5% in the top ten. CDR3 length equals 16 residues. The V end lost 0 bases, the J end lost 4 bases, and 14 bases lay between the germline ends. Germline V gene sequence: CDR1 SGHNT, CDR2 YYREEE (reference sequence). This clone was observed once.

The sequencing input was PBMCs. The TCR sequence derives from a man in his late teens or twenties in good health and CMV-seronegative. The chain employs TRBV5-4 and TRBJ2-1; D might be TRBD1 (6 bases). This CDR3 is CASSLGAGVIYNEQFF. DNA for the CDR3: TGTGCCAGCAGCTTGGGGGCAGGGGTCATTTACAATGAGCAGTTCTTC.